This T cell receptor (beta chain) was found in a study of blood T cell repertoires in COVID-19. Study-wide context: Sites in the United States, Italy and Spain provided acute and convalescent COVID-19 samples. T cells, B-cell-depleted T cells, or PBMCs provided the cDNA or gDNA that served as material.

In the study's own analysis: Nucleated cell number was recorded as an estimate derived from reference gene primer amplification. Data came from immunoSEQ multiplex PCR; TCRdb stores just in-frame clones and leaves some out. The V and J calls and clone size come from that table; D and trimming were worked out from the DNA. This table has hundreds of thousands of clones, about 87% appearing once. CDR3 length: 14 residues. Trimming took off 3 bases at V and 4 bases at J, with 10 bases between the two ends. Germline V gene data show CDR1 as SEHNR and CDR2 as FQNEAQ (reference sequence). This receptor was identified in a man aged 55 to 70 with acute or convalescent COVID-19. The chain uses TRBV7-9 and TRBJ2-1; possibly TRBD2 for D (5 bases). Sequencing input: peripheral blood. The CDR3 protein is CASSFDGVYNEQFF. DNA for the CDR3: TGTGCCAGCAGCTTTGACGGGGTTTACAATGAGCAGTTCTTC.